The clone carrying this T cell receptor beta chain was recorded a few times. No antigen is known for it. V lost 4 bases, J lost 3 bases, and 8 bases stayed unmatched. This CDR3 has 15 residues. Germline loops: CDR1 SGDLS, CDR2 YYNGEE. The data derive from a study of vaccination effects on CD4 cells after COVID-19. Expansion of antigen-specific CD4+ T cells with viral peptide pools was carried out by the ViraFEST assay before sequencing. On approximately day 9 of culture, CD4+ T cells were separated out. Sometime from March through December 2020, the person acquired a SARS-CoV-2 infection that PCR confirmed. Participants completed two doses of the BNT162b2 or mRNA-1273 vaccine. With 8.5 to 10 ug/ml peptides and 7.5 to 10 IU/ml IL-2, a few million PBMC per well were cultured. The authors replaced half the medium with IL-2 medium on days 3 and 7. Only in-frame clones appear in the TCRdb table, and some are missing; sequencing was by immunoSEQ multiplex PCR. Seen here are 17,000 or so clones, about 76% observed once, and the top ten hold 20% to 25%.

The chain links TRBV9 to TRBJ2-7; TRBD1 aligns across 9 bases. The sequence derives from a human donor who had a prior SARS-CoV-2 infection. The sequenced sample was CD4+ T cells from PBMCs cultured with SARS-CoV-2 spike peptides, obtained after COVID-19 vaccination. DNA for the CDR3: TGTGCCAGCAGCTCTGCCGGGACAGGGTACTACGAGCAGTACTTC. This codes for CASSSAGTGYYEQYF.